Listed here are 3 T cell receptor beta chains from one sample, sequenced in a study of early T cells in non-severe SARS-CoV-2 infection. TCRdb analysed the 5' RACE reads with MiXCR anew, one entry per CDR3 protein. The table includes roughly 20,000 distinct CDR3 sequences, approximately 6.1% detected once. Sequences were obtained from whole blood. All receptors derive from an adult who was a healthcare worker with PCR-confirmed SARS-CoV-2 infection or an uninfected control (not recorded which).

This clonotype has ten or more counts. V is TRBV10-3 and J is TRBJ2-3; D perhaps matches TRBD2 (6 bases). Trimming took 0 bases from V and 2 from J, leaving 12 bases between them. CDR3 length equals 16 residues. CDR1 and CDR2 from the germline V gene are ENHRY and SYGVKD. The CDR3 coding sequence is TGTGCCATCAGTGAGTCAGGAGGGACCTACACAGATACGCAGTATTTT. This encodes CAISESGGTYTDTQYF.

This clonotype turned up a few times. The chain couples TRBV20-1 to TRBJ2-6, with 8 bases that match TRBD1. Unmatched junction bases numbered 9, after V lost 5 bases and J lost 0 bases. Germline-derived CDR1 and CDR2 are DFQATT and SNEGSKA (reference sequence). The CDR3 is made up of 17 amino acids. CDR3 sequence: CSAGDRFRPSGANVLTF. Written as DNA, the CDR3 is TGCAGTGCTGGGGACAGGTTTAGACCCTCTGGGGCCAACGTCCTGACTTTC.

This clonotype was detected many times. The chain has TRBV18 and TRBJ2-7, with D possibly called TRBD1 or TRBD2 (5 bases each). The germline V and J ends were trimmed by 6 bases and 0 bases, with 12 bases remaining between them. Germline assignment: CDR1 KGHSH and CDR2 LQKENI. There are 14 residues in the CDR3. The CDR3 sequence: CASSGTGSSYEQYF. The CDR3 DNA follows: TGTGCCAGCTCGGGGACGGGGAGCTCCTACGAGCAGTACTTC.